The 4 T cell receptor beta chains presented below share a single source sample, sequenced in a study of T cells in Graves' hyperthyroidism and ophthalmopathy. TCR beta CDR3 region amplification was performed from RNA transcripts. The primer set for the first-round RT-PCR of the TCR CDR3 was HTBI. TCRdb independently ran MiXCR on the multiplex PCR reads; one entry per CDR3 protein. In the table there are around 350,000 distinct CDR3 sequences, about 13% of which are singletons. Specimen: blood. Source of these receptors: a woman aged 18-29 years with Graves' hyperthyroidism.

This clonotype was seen only once. J is TRBJ2-1 and V is TRBV5-1; 9 nucleotides match TRBD2. V shed 6 bases, J shed 4 bases, and the junction held 5 bases outside the gene matches. The germline V gene has CDR1 SGHRS and CDR2 YFSETQ. This CDR3 spans 14 amino acids. This chain's CDR3 is CASTSGKTYNEQFF. DNA for the CDR3: TGCGCCAGCACTAGCGGGAAAACATACAATGAGCAGTTCTTC.

This clonotype has a count of ten or more. V and J are TRBV27 and TRBJ2-1, with D possibly being TRBD1 (6 bases). The CDR3 runs to 15 residues. The V gene's germline CDR1 is MNHEY and CDR2 SMNVEV (reference sequence). V dropped 5 bases and J dropped 0 bases, with 11 bases sitting between them. CDR3 sequence reads: CASSAGQSSYNEQFF. Here the CDR3 DNA reads TGTGCCAGCAGTGCAGGACAGAGCTCCTACAATGAGCAGTTCTTC.

This clonotype was found many times. The V and J genes are TRBV28 and TRBJ2-5; D might be TRBD1 or TRBD2, each matching 5 bases. CDR3 length: 15 residues. Looked up from germline, CDR1 is MDHEN and CDR2 is SYDVKM. V lost 7 bases to trimming and J lost 2 bases, with 17 bases between them. The CDR3 is CASTRLGGGQETQYF. The CDR3 DNA follows: TGTGCCAGCACCCGATTGGGTGGGGGACAAGAGACCCAGTACTTC.

This clonotype has ten or more counts. The chain employs TRBV3-1 and TRBJ2-3, with D possibly called TRBD1 or TRBD2 (5 bases each). Germline V lookup: CDR1 LGHDT, CDR2 YNNKEL (reference sequence). Trimming removed 2 bases from V and 2 bases from J, with 14 bases in between. The CDR3 covers 16 residues. The CDR3 reads CASSQSRDHYTDTQYF. The CDR3 DNA follows: TGTGCCAGCAGCCAATCCCGGGACCATTACACAGATACGCAGTATTTT.